This entry lists 27 T cell receptor beta chains sequenced from one sample in a study of T cell responses to AZD1222 COVID-19 vaccine. Sequencing was performed with immunoSEQ multiplex PCR; in TCRdb, only in-frame clones are kept and a portion is missing. Of approximately 100,000 clones listed, around 94% are singletons. The sample was peripheral blood, taken on day 0 of AZD1222 vaccination. The receptors come from an adult in good health.

The J gene is TRBJ2-5, the V gene TRBV7-6, with TRBD2 matching over 8 bases. The CDR3 runs to 15 residues. Germline values: CDR1 SGHVS, CDR2 FNYEAQ. The junction had 3 bases not matched to a gene; V was cut back by 0 bases and J by 3 bases. The CDR3 spells CASSLATGGKETQYF. CDR3 in DNA: TGTGCCAGCAGCTTAGCCACGGGAGGGAAAGAGACCCAGTACTTC.

J is TRBJ1-2 and V is TRBV24-1; 8 bases are a match to TRBD1. The length of the CDR3 is 16 residues. The V gene's germline CDR1 is KGHDR and CDR2 SFDVKD. Trimming at V came to 4 bases and at J to 2 bases, leaving 8 bases not matched to a gene. The CDR3 spells CATSDSGRGQNYGYTF. The CDR3 region has the DNA TGTGCCACCAGTGACTCGGGCAGGGGGCAGAACTATGGCTACACCTTC.

V gene TRBV11-3 combines with J gene TRBJ1-5; D uncertain. Between the trimmed V and J ends, which lost 8 bases and 4 bases, there was a span of 9 bases. In germline, CDR1 is SGHNT, CDR2 YENEEA. The CDR3 is 12 amino acids. DNA for the CDR3: TGTGCCAGCTCTAAGGGAAATCAGCCCCAGCATTTT. This translates into CASSKGNQPQHF.

The rearrangement joins TRBV15 to TRBJ1-2; TRBD1 aligns across 7 bases. Germline V gene data show CDR1 as LNHNV and CDR2 as YYDKDF (reference sequence). The trim removed 3 bases at V and 7 bases at J, leaving 14 bases unmatched. This CDR3 region has 16 residues. The CDR3 DNA reads TGTGCCACCAGCAGGACCCCGGGACAGTCGCAGGGTGGCTACACCTTC. Residues: CATSRTPGQSQGGYTF. Drawing the rest from reference TRBV15 and TRBJ1-2, the complete variable domain is DAMVIQNPRYQVTQFGKPVTLSCSQTLNHNVMYWYQQKSSQAPKLLFHYYDKDFNNEADTPDNFQSRRPNTSFCFLDIRSPGLGDTAMYLCATSRTPGQSQGGYTFGSGTRLTVV.

V and J are TRBV7-6 and TRBJ2-5; D might be TRBD1 (6 bases). The CDR3 consists of 14 residues. V was pared by 1 base and J by 5 bases, with 11 bases between. The germline V gene has CDR1 SGHVS and CDR2 FNYEAQ. The chain's CDR3 is CASSLGQGIETQYF. As DNA, the CDR3 is TGTGCCAGCAGCTTAGGGCAGGGGATCGAGACCCAGTACTTC.

The CDR3, as DNA: TGTGCCAGCAGTTTATTCCGAGACAGGGTGGACCACGAGCAGTACTTC. Its translation: CASSLFRDRVDHEQYF. The chain carries TRBV28 and TRBJ2-7; 7 bases are a match to TRBD1. J gave up 5 bases and V 1 base, and 11 bases lay outside the gene matches. Looked up from germline, CDR1 is MDHEN and CDR2 is SYDVKM. This CDR3 region has 16 residues. Together with reference TRBV28 and TRBJ2-7, the CDR3 gives the full variable domain: DVKVTQSSRYLVKRTGEKVFLECVQDMDHENMFWYRQDPGLGLRLIYFSYDVKMKEKGDIPEGYSVSREKKERFSLILESASTNQTSMYLCASSLFRDRVDHEQYFGPGTRLTVT.

This clone was seen once. V gene TRBV27 combines with J gene TRBJ2-7; D not resolved. V was shortened by 5 bases and J by 2 bases, with 10 bases between the two germline ends. The germline CDR1 and CDR2 sequences are MNHEY and SMNVEV (reference sequence). The CDR3 length is 13 residues. The CDR3 nucleotides read TGTGCCAGCAGTAAACATGGACCCTACGAGCAGTACTTC. It codes for CASSKHGPYEQYF.

This clone was detected once. This chain connects TRBV28 to TRBJ1-1; possible D gene TRBD1, 5 bases. Germline V CDR1 and CDR2: MDHEN, SYDVKM. The CDR3 spans 15 residues. Between the trimmed V and J ends, which lost 3 bases and 3 bases, there was a span of 14 bases. This chain's CDR3 is CASSFRGFRDTEAFF. The DNA of the CDR3 is TGTGCCAGCAGTTTCCGGGGATTCAGGGACACTGAAGCTTTCTTT.

This sequence joins TRBV30 and TRBJ1-1; tentative D call: TRBD1 (5 bases). V lost 2 bases, J lost 3 bases, and 13 bases lay in between. CDR1 GTSNPN and CDR2 SVGIG come from the germline V gene (reference sequence). This CDR3 spans 14 amino acids. The CDR3 DNA sequence: TGTGCCTGGAGTCGACGGGACCGAGACACTGAAGCTTTCTTT. It is translated as CAWSRRDRDTEAFF.

This clone was counted a few times. The V and J genes are TRBV19 and TRBJ2-7, with 7 bases that match TRBD1. CDR1 is LNHDA and CDR2 is SQIVND in the germline V gene (reference sequence). This CDR3 contains 12 residues. J lost 4 bases, V lost 7 bases, and 4 bases had no gene match. CDR3: CASTDRDYEQYF. The CDR3, as DNA: TGTGCCAGTACCGACAGGGATTACGAGCAGTACTTC.

This rearrangement joins TRBV28 to TRBJ2-3; TRBD2 matches 8 bases. CDR3 length equals 19 residues. Germline V gene lookup returns CDR1 MDHEN and CDR2 SYDVKM. The trim removed 8 bases at V and 0 bases at J, leaving 19 bases unmatched. The CDR3 protein is CASAGWEVVSGGSTDTQYF. In nucleotides, the CDR3 is TGTGCCAGCGCGGGGTGGGAGGTCGTAAGCGGGGGCAGCACAGATACGCAGTATTTT.

The genes are TRBV4-2 and TRBJ2-7, with 10 bases lining up with TRBD1. This CDR3 is 15 amino acids long. V lost 4 bases, J lost 5 bases, and 8 bases stayed unmatched. Germline assignment: CDR1 LGHNA and CDR2 YNFKEQ. CDR3 DNA: TGTGCCAGCAGCCCTCGGGACAGGGGAGCCCACGAGCAGTACTTC. Encoded protein: CASSPRDRGAHEQYF.

The chain is built from TRBV11-3 and TRBJ1-1, with 7 bases fitting TRBD1. This CDR3 comprises 12 residues. The germline V gene encodes CDR1 SGHNT and CDR2 YENEEA. The J segment lost 7 bases and the V segment lost 1 base, leaving 0 bases of the junction unmatched. The DNA of the CDR3 is TGTGCCAGCAGCTTAGGACAGGGTGAAGCTTTCTTT. Translation gives CASSLGQGEAFF.

This chain connects TRBV29-1 to TRBJ2-5; D is possibly TRBD2 (6 bases). The germline V and J ends were trimmed by 4 bases and 3 bases, with 9 bases remaining between them. CDR3 length: 12 residues. The germline V gene has CDR1 SQVTM and CDR2 ANQGSEA. The CDR3 DNA is TGCAGCGTTGGACTAGGCAAAGAGACCCAGTACTTC. Protein: CSVGLGKETQYF.

The rearrangement uses TRBV5-1 and TRBJ2-3; D uncertain. Per germline, CDR1 SGHRS and CDR2 YFSETQ. The CDR3 has 14 residues. Between the trimmed V and J ends, which lost 7 bases and 1 base, there was a span of 13 bases. The CDR3 DNA follows: TGCGCCAGCCGAGACCCCGACCGCACAGATACGCAGTATTTT. Its protein is CASRDPDRTDTQYF. The whole variable domain, filled in from reference TRBV5-1 and TRBJ2-3, reads KAGVTQTPRYLIKTRGQQVTLSCSPISGHRSVSWYQQTPGQGLQFLFEYFSETQRNKGNFPGRFSGRQFSNSRSEMNVSTLELGDSALYLCASRDPDRTDTQYFGPGTRLTVL.

The chain combines TRBV7-2 with TRBJ2-5, with 9 positions matching TRBD2. V lost 2 bases to trimming and J lost 0 bases; unmatched junction nucleotides: 4. The germline V gene has CDR1 SGHTA and CDR2 FQGNSA. This CDR3 is built from 16 residues. The CDR3 DNA reads as TGTGCCAGCAGCTTACGGCTAGCGGGGTACCAAGAGACCCAGTACTTC. Its translation: CASSLRLAGYQETQYF.

This clone was recorded once. The gene calls are TRBV7-3 and TRBJ1-3; weak D call: TRBD1 (5 bases). The CDR3 sequence is 15 residues long. Trimming removed 1 base from V and 0 bases from J, with 7 bases in between. The V gene's germline CDR1 is SGHTA and CDR2 FQGTGA. The CDR3 is CASSLKGSSGNTIYF. Written as DNA, the CDR3 is TGTGCCAGCAGCTTAAAGGGGAGCTCTGGAAACACCATATATTTT.

This sequence joins TRBV5-1 and TRBJ1-2; no clear D. Germline lookup yields CDR1 SGHRS and CDR2 YFSETQ. CDR3 size: 14 residues. V lost 5 bases and J 3 bases, leaving 14 bases between the germline ends. The CDR3 spells CASRGRPGDYGYTF. CDR3 coding DNA: TGCGCCAGCAGGGGGAGGCCGGGAGACTATGGCTACACCTTC.

V gene TRBV3-1 (or the pseudogene TRBV3-2) combines with J gene TRBJ1-1; D may be TRBD1 (5 bases). The CDR3 is 15 residues long. Germline CDR1 reads LGHDT; CDR2 reads YNNKEL (reference sequence). Trimming took off 8 bases at V and 0 bases at J, with 16 bases between the two ends. CDR3: CASGGEGGLNTEAFF. As DNA, the CDR3 is TGTGCCAGCGGGGGAGAGGGAGGGTTGAACACTGAAGCTTTCTTT.

Only one count was recorded for this clone. The CDR3 DNA reads as TGCAGTGCTAGTGGTCAGCGAGCCTACGAGCAGTACTTC. Translating it yields CSASGQRAYEQYF. The V call is TRBV20-1, the J call TRBJ2-7; no definite D call. Germline CDR1 DFQATT, CDR2 SNEGSKA (reference sequence). The CDR3 runs 13 residues. V dropped 3 bases and J dropped 2 bases, with 11 bases sitting between them.

CDR3 nucleotide sequence: TGCAGCGTTGAAGATCGGTGGGGAACTGGAAACACCATATATTTT. Encoded protein: CSVEDRWGTGNTIYF. The chain carries TRBV29-1 and TRBJ1-3, with D unresolved. V was clipped by 0 bases and J by 2 bases, with 11 bases between them. The CDR3 has 15 residues. Per the germline V gene, CDR1 is SQVTM and CDR2 is ANQGSEA.

The chain couples TRBV27 to TRBJ2-7; D unclear. The germline V gene encodes CDR1 MNHEY and CDR2 SMNVEV (reference sequence). V shed 8 bases and J shed 0 bases, with 14 bases lying between them. CDR3 length equals 14 residues. CDR3 sequence: CASLRDPSSYEQYF. CDR3 bases: TGTGCCAGCCTTCGCGATCCGAGCTCCTACGAGCAGTACTTC.

The chain links TRBV29-1 to TRBJ2-2; D is unclear. This CDR3 region has 11 residues. V gave up 6 bases and J gave up 8 bases, with 10 bases separating them. Germline assignment: CDR1 SQVTM and CDR2 ANQGSEA. The CDR3 spells CSVQRGGELFF. The CDR3 coding sequence is TGCAGCGTCCAGCGTGGGGGGGAGCTGTTTTTT.

The chain recombines TRBV5-6 with TRBJ2-7, with D possibly TRBD1 on 6 matching bases. CDR3 length equals 14 residues. The V gene lost 7 bases and the J gene lost 7 bases, with 21 bases spanning the gap. Germline CDR1 is SGHDT and CDR2 is YYEEEE. CDR3 nucleotide sequence: TGTGCCAGCGACCCTATAGGACAGTCTGGGGAGCAGTACTTC. Its protein product is CASDPIGQSGEQYF.

The rearrangement links TRBV27 to TRBJ2-7; D remains ambiguous. V was cut by 4 bases and J by 4 bases, with 11 bases left in between. The CDR3 is made up of 13 amino acids. The germline CDR1 and CDR2 sequences are MNHEY and SMNVEV (reference sequence). The CDR3 reads CASSSTTTYEQYF. CDR3 nucleotide sequence: TGTGCCAGCAGTTCCACTACCACGTACGAGCAGTACTTC.

The J gene is TRBJ2-7, the V gene TRBV9; D gene unclear. CDR3 length: 13 residues. V lost 7 bases and J lost 0, with 11 bases in between. Germline values: CDR1 SGDLS, CDR2 YYNGEE. CDR3 nucleotide sequence: TGTGCCAGCGCCGGGCCAGCCTCCTACGAGCAGTACTTC. It is translated as CASAGPASYEQYF.

This clone was recorded once. The genes are TRBV11-2 and TRBJ2-1; 9 bases are a match to TRBD2. This CDR3 contains 15 residues. Trimming took 5 bases from V and 8 from J; bases not matched to a gene: 10. CDR1 is SGHAT, CDR2 FQNNGV, per germline. The CDR3 DNA sequence: TGTGCCAGCAGCCCCCGGTCTAGCGGGGATCATGAGCAGTTCTTC. Protein product: CASSPRSSGDHEQFF.